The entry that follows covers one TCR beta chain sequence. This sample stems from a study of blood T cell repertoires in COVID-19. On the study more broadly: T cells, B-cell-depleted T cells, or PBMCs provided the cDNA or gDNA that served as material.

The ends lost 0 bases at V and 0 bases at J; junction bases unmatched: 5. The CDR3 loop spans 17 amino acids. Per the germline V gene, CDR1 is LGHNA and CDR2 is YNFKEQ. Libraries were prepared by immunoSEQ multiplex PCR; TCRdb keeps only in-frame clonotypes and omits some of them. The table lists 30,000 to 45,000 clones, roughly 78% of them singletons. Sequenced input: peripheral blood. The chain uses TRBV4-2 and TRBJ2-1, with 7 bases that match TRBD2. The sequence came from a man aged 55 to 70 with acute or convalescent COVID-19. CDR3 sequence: CASSQDGAGSSYNEQFF. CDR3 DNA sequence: TGTGCCAGCAGCCAAGATGGAGCGGGGAGCTCCTACAATGAGCAGTTCTTC.